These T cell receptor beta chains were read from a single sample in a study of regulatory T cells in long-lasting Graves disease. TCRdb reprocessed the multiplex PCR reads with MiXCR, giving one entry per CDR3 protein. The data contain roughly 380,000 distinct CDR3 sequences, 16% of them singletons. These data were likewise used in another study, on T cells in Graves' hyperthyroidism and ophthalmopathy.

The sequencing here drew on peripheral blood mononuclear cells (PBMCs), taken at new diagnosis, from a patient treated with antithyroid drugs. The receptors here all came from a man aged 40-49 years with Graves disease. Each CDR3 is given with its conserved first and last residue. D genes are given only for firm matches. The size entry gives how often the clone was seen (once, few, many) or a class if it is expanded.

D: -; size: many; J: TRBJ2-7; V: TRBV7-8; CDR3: CASSPVGPYEQYF; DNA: TGTGCCAGCAGCCCCGTCGGGCCCTACGAGCAGTACTTC
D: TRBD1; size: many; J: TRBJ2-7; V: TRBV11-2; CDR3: CASSSRLGQAYEQYF; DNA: TGTGCCAGCAGCTCCAGACTTGGACAGGCCTACGAGCAGTACTTC
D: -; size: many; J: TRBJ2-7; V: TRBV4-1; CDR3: CASSHPSRGYYEQYF; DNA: TGCGCCAGCAGCCACCCCAGCCGGGGGTACTACGAGCAGTACTTC
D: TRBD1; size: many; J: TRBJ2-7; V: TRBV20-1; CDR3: CSARGLGTGWNEQYF; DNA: TGCAGTGCTAGAGGGCTCGGGACAGGGTGGAACGAGCAGTACTTC
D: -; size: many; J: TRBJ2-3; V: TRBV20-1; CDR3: CSASGWLSTDTQYF; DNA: TGCAGTGCTAGTGGGTGGCTTAGCACAGATACGCAGTATTTT
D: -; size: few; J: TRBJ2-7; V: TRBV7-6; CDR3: CASSLQAAGEQYF; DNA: TGTGCCAGCAGCTTACAGGCGGCCGGGGAGCAGTACTTC
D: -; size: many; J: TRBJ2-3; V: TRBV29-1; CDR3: CSVMDTTDTQYF; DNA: TGCAGCGTTATGGACACCACAGATACGCAGTATTTT
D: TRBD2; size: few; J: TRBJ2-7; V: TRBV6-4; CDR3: CASRWGLAGGETLEQYF; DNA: TGTGCCAGCCGATGGGGACTAGCGGGGGGGGAAACCCTCGAGCAGTACTTC
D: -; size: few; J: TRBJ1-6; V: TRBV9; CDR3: CASSVGPGDSPLHF; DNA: TGTGCCAGCAGCGTAGGGCCAGGGGATTCACCCCTCCACTTT
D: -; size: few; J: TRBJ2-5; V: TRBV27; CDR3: CASSLPGGPKKTQYF; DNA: TGTGCCAGCAGTCTCCCCGGAGGGCCCAAAAAGACCCAGTACTTC